The next 10 T cell receptor beta chains were all read from a single sample in a study of Graves' ophthalmopathy and Graves' hyperthyroidism (dated by TCRdb to the late 2010s). Instrument on record: Illumina HiSeq 2000. For repertoire sequencing, the TCR beta CDR3 regions were amplified from RNA transcripts. HTBI primers and the Qiagen OneStep RT-PCR kit were used in a first-round RT-PCR, which was followed by a second-round multiplex PCR, size selection and purification. The raw public reads went through TCRdb reprocessing: fastp at Q25, MiXCR clone calling, in-frame beta chains kept. Rows with one shared CDR3 protein collapse into an entry with the most common genes and DNA. A total of fewer than 650,000 distinct CDR3 sequences appear in this sample, 22% of them only once. The ten largest make up roughly 6.9% of the sample. What was sequenced was peripheral blood. The receptors were sampled from a woman aged 18-35 years with stable Graves' hyperthyroidism. Some clones in this sample may be carry-over from other donors' samples. Donor details come from another sample of the same person, matched by shared clones.

The rearrangement links TRBV2 to TRBJ1-2; no reliable D call. The CDR3 totals 13 residues. CDR1 and CDR2 from the germline V gene are SNHLY and FYNNEI. The ends were cut back, 6 bases at V and 7 bases at J, with 15 bases in the middle. DNA of the CDR3: TGTGCCAGCAGCGAATTTCGGGATCGTGGCTACACCTTC. It yields the protein CASSEFRDRGYTF.

This clonotype has a count of ten or more. This chain connects TRBV19 to TRBJ1-5; D is undetermined. Trimming pared 7 bases from V and 3 bases from J, leaving 16 bases between. The length of the CDR3 is 15 residues. Germline loops: CDR1 LNHDA, CDR2 SQIVND (reference sequence). CDR3 sequence (DNA): TGTGCCAGTAAAACTAATAATCAGATCAATCAGCCCCAGCATTTT. Its protein is CASKTNNQINQPQHF.

The sample holds a few counts of this clonotype. This chain links TRBV6-5 with TRBJ2-2; D ambiguous. Germline V CDR1 and CDR2: MNHEY, SVGAGI. This CDR3 region has 12 residues. With 4 bases removed from V and 7 bases from J, the gap between germline ends came to 7 bases. The CDR3 region has the DNA TGTGCCAGCAGTTCTTGGGTCGGGGAGCTGTTTTTT. Protein: CASSSWVGELFF.

The chain employs TRBV27 and TRBJ1-1; D call uncertain. CDR1 is MNHEY and CDR2 is SMNVEV in the germline V gene (reference sequence). CDR3 length equals 16 residues. V was clipped by 3 bases and J by 1 base, with 15 bases between them. The CDR3: CASSFMAKNSNTEAFF. The CDR3 nucleotides are TGTGCCAGCAGTTTTATGGCCAAAAATTCGAACACTGAAGCTTTCTTT.

This clonotype has at least ten counts. The chain is built from TRBV3-1 and TRBJ2-5, with TRBD2 identical over 8 bases. Per germline, CDR1 LGHDT and CDR2 YNNKEL (reference sequence). This CDR3 spans 15 amino acids. Germline trimming cut 4 bases from V and 5 bases from J; bases unmatched to any gene: 9. Written as DNA, the CDR3 is TGTGCCAGCAGCCGCCTGGCGGGGGGCGGGGAGACCCAGTACTTC. Its translation is CASSRLAGGGETQYF.

This clonotype was counted ten times or more. The chain uses TRBV13 and TRBJ2-5, with D unclear. This CDR3 has 14 amino acids. Germline V lookup: CDR1 PRHDT, CDR2 FYEKMQ (reference sequence). V was clipped by 1 base and J by 1 base, with 7 bases between them. CDR3 amino acids: CASSLVRLQETQYF. The DNA for the CDR3 is TGTGCCAGCAGCTTAGTGCGGCTCCAAGAGACCCAGTACTTC.

This clonotype was observed at least ten times. V gene TRBV29-1 combines with J gene TRBJ2-7; no definite D call. Trimming took off 7 bases at V and 2 bases at J, with 15 bases between the two ends. The CDR3 is made up of 13 amino acids. Germline CDR1 and CDR2: SQVTM and ANQGSEA. The DNA for the CDR3 is TGCAGCGCCGCGCTTTTGGAGACCTACGAGCAGTACTTC. This translates into CSAALLETYEQYF.

As to this clonotype: A much larger clone lies a single base off, so this may be a read error. Written as DNA, the CDR3 is TGTGCCAGCATGGACCGATCCCACTCCTACGAGCAGTACTTC. Translated: CASMDRSHSYEQYF. The chain couples TRBV28 to TRBJ2-7; D unclear. This CDR3 has 14 residues. With 7 bases removed from V and 0 bases from J, the gap between germline ends came to 13 bases. Per the germline V gene, CDR1 is MDHEN and CDR2 is SYDVKM.

The sample holds many counts of this clonotype. V usage is TRBV12-3 or TRBV12-4 and J usage is TRBJ2-5; 8 nucleotides line up with TRBD2. The CDR3 sequence is 15 residues long. Trimming removed 3 bases from V and 2 bases from J; junction bases left unmatched: 5. The CDR3 protein is CASSFRGGRQETQYF. CDR3 in DNA: TGTGCCAGCAGTTTTCGGGGGGGGCGTCAAGAGACCCAGTACTTC.

This clonotype was picked up many times. The J gene is TRBJ1-1, the V gene TRBV11-2; D unresolved. The V end lost 5 bases, the J end lost 5 bases, and 12 bases lay between the germline ends. CDR3 length equals 13 residues. Germline-derived CDR1 and CDR2 are SGHAT and FQNNGV. The CDR3 DNA is TGTGCCAGCAGCCCCGCCCCGAGAACTGAAGCTTTCTTT. Translation gives CASSPAPRTEAFF.